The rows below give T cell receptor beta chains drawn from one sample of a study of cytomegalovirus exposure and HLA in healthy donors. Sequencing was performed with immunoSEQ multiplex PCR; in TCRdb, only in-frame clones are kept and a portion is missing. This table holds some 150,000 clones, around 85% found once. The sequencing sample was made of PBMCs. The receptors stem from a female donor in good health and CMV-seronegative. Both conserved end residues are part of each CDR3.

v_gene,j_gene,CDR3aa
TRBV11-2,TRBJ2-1,CARSVGGSPFF
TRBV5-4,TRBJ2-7,CASSLALAGVKSYEQYF
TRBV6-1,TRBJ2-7,CASSVAEFYEQYF
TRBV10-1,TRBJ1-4,CASSGPGTGINEKLFF
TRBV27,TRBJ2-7,CASSSLTGTGAYEQYF
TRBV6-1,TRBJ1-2,CASSDYRGGSYGYTF
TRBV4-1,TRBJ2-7,CASSNRDSAYEQYF
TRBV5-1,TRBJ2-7,CASSTAGGAPYEQYF
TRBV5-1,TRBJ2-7,CASSLGAGLAGGQHSYEQYF
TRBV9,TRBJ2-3,CASSVVSGLAGLMGDTQYF
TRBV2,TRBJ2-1,CASSSSPGQGQFF
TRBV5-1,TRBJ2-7,CASSPVGTGGYEQYF
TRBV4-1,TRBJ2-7,CASSQGGLGGTYEQYF
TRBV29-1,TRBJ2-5,CSVDPAGSETQYF
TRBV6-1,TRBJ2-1,CASSEITAYNEQFF
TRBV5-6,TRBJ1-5,CASSLAGGSNQPQHF
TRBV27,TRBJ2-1,CASSSGTSGVNEQFF
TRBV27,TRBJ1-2,CASSLSSAGGGYTF
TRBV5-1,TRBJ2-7,CASSTPGLGPYEQYF
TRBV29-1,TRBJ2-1,CSVEGGSPYNEQFF
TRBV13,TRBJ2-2,CASRDGGTGELFF
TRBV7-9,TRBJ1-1,CASSHQGNTEAFF
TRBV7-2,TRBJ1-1,CASSPGQGFTAFF
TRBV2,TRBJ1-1,CATQVDRLTFF
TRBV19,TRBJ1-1,CASSIDLGGFVLSNTEAFF
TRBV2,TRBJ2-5,CASSVSSGSYETQYF